This TCR beta chain was recorded in a study of T cell changes during pregnancy in multiple sclerosis. Method: immunoSEQ multiplex PCR; TCRdb's copy keeps in-frame clones and lacks some. The table includes about 27,000 clones, almost 90% detected once. The material was CD8+ T cells from peripheral blood mononuclear cells, obtained in the second trimester of pregnancy. The clonotype originates from a female donor with multiple sclerosis, enrolled in a pregnancy study.

In DNA, the CDR3 is TGTGCCATCAGACCTCGACAGGGGGCAGGCACAGATACGCAGTATTTT. This sequence encodes CAIRPRQGAGTDTQYF. V and J are TRBV10-3 and TRBJ2-3; 10 positions match TRBD1. In germline, CDR1 is ENHRY, CDR2 SYGVKD. The CDR3 is 16 residues long. The J segment lost 1 base and the V segment lost 6 bases, leaving 7 bases of the junction unmatched.